These T cell receptor beta chains were read from a single sample in a study of post-analysis software for immune sequencing data. MiXCR, applied by TCRdb to the PCR reads, yields one record per CDR3 protein. The profile shows 820,000 or so distinct CDR3 sequences, approximately 53% of them singletons. Material for sequencing was blood. The receptor source for this set is a girl between 5 and 17 years old with multiple sclerosis. The conserved cysteine and the conserved F or W are not part of the CDR3 here. The order of the fields is CDR3 protein, V gene, clone size. Clone size appears in some rows only: once, few, many, or a class for an expanded clone.

CDR3: SARRSGTRLTDTQY
V: TRBV20-1
size: .

CDR3: ATSRDPINYGYT
V: TRBV15
size: .

CDR3: ASRLDGRGTEAF
V: TRBV2
size: .

CDR3: ASSFSTGAPEKLF
V: TRBV5-1
size: .

CDR3: ASSQDEGQYRELF
V: TRBV3-1
size: .

CDR3: ASSYPPLAQF
V: TRBV6-2/TRBV6-3
size: .

CDR3: SASRGGAYNEQF
V: TRBV20-1
size: .

CDR3: ASSYRDRDTEAF
V: TRBV7-3
size: few

CDR3: ASSGRGTYNEQF
V: TRBV6-1
size: .

CDR3: ASSSGGGRSEQF
V: TRBV6-2/TRBV6-3
size: few

CDR3: AISPSIGYEQY
V: TRBV10-3
size: .

CDR3: ASSLTPPTGFIYEQY
V: TRBV5-1
size: .

CDR3: ASSFRGTQY
V: TRBV7-8
size: .

CDR3: ASSLWAVADEQF
V: TRBV5-1
size: .

CDR3: ASSLSTSNFHEQF
V: TRBV7-2
size: .

CDR3: ASSSQSGTGSYGYT
V: TRBV27
size: .

CDR3: SARGQQETQY
V: TRBV20-1
size: many

CDR3: ASSLVGPQGIGYT
V: TRBV12-3/TRBV12-4
size: .